This passage covers 9 T cell receptor beta chains from one sample sequenced in a study of blood T cell repertoires in COVID-19. Sequencing was performed with immunoSEQ multiplex PCR; in TCRdb, only in-frame clones are kept and a portion is missing. This table holds 53,000 or so clones, roughly 78% found once. The sequenced material came from peripheral blood. The receptors here all came from a man aged 55 to 70 with acute or convalescent COVID-19.

V gene TRBV28 combines with J gene TRBJ2-3, with 9 bases identical to TRBD1. Germline CDR1 is MDHEN and CDR2 is SYDVKM. There are 15 residues in the CDR3. With 7 bases clipped from V and 0 bases from J, the junction kept 5 bases outside the gene matches. The CDR3 coding sequence is TGTGCCAGCACCTCAGGGACAGGGAGCACAGATACGCAGTATTTT. This encodes CASTSGTGSTDTQYF. The full variable domain, its missing parts supplied by reference TRBV28 and TRBJ2-3, is DVKVTQSSRYLVKRTGEKVFLECVQDMDHENMFWYRQDPGLGLRLIYFSYDVKMKEKGDIPEGYSVSREKKERFSLILESASTNQTSMYLCASTSGTGSTDTQYFGPGTRLTVL.

V gene TRBV15 combines with J gene TRBJ1-5, with D perhaps matching TRBD1 (6 bases). Germline V gives CDR1 LNHNV, CDR2 YYDKDF (reference sequence). This CDR3 is 16 amino acids long. Trimming pared 1 base from V and 1 base from J, leaving 11 bases between. The CDR3 loop is CATSRVLTGSNQPQHF. The CDR3 DNA follows: TGTGCCACCAGCAGAGTTTTGACAGGCAGCAATCAGCCCCAGCATTTT.

The genes are TRBV29-1 and TRBJ1-4; possibly TRBD1 for D (6 bases). V lost 6 bases to trimming and J lost 2 bases, with 13 bases between them. Germline-derived CDR1 and CDR2 are SQVTM and ANQGSEA. The CDR3 sequence is 14 residues long. In DNA form, the CDR3 reads TGCAGCGTGCACAGGGTCGGGACTAATGAAAAACTGTTTTTT. This translates into CSVHRVGTNEKLFF.

V is TRBV6-2 or TRBV6-3 and J is TRBJ2-1, with 9 bases aligning to TRBD2. V lost 0 bases and J lost 8; bases outside the gene matches: 14. CDR3 length: 18 amino acids. Germline lookup yields CDR1 MNHEY and CDR2 SVGEGT. Written as DNA, the CDR3 is TGTGCCAGCAGTTACTCGAAGGGTGGTAGCGGGAGATTCGATGAGCAGTTCTTC. This codes for CASSYSKGGSGRFDEQFF.

The V and J genes are TRBV4-2 and TRBJ1-2; D is uncertain. V was cut by 1 base and J by 7 bases, with 13 bases left in between. The germline gives CDR1 LGHNA, CDR2 YNFKEQ. CDR3 size: 14 residues. The CDR3 sequence is CASSQGSRSGGYTF. The CDR3 nucleotides read TGTGCCAGCAGCCAAGGTTCTCGGTCGGGTGGCTACACCTTC.

Here the CDR3 reads CASTPHPTHKDSYNEQFF. DNA for the CDR3: TGTGCCAGCACTCCGCATCCCACACATAAAGACTCCTACAATGAGCAGTTCTTC. This chain links TRBV9 with TRBJ2-1; no clear D gene. Trimming removed 6 bases at V and 0 bases at J, with 22 bases between. The CDR3 covers 18 residues. Germline CDR1 SGDLS, CDR2 YYNGEE. Full variable domain (rest looked up from reference TRBV9 and TRBJ2-1): DSGVTQTPKHLITATGQRVTLRCSPRSGDLSVYWYQQSLDQGLQFLIQYYNGEERAKGNILERFSAQQFPDLHSELNLSSLELGDSALYFCASTPHPTHKDSYNEQFFGPGTRLTVL.

The chain employs TRBV13 and TRBJ2-5; TRBD2 matches 12 bases. With 6 bases clipped from V and 5 bases from J, the junction kept 4 bases outside the gene matches. The CDR3 extends over 14 amino acids. Per germline, CDR1 PRHDT and CDR2 FYEKMQ (reference sequence). The CDR3 region is CASRRTSGTETQYF. The CDR3 DNA reads TGTGCCAGCAGGCGGACTAGCGGGACGGAGACCCAGTACTTC.

In this sample, this clone turned up once. CDR3 in amino acids: CASSYSTGEAQHF. The CDR3 DNA is TGTGCCAGCAGTTACTCGACAGGAGAAGCCCAGCATTTT. V and J are TRBV6-5 and TRBJ1-5; D is perhaps TRBD1 (6 bases). Germline V CDR1 and CDR2: MNHEY, SVGAGI. CDR3 length: 13 amino acids. V was shortened by 0 bases and J by 11 bases, with 11 bases between the two germline ends.

The chain employs TRBV7-2 and TRBJ2-4, with TRBD2 identical over 14 bases. V dropped 3 bases and J dropped 3; count of bases not matched to a gene: 4. The CDR3 has 17 amino acids. Looked up from germline, CDR1 is SGHTA and CDR2 is FQGNSA. This CDR3 reads CASSLGLAGVDKNIQYF. The CDR3 DNA follows: TGTGCCAGCAGCTTGGGACTAGCGGGAGTCGACAAAAACATTCAGTACTTC.